These 11 T cell receptor beta chains were sequenced from one sample in a study of cytomegalovirus exposure and HLA in healthy donors. 13 Jbeta primers and 60 Vbeta primers were used for the PCR. Sequencing used immunoSEQ multiplex PCR; TCRdb keeps in-frame clones, though not all of them. The sample carries around 150,000 clones, over 70% recorded once. The sequenced material came from PBMCs. The receptors were gathered from a woman in her forties or fifties in good health and CMV-seropositive.

The chain joins TRBV7-8 to TRBJ2-7, with 9 bases matching TRBD1. This CDR3 contains 15 residues. Trimming took 1 base from V and 6 from J; bases not matched to a gene: 7. From germline, CDR1 is SGHVS and CDR2 FQNEAQ. For the CDR3, the DNA is TGTGCCAGCAGCTTAGTGGGACAGGGCGATGGCGAGCAGTACTTC. This gives the protein CASSLVGQGDGEQYF.

The V call is TRBV7-2, the J call TRBJ2-5; 11 nucleotides align to TRBD2. The DNA end favors TRBJ2-7, so the J call may be wrong. CDR1 is SGHTA and CDR2 is FQGNSA in the germline V gene. This CDR3 has 15 amino acids. The CDR3 region is CASGYAGTSGYEQYF. The CDR3 region has the DNA TGTGCCAGCGGCTATGCCGGGACTAGCGGCTACGAGCAGTACTTC.

The chain couples TRBV6-1 to TRBJ1-2; no firm D call. Germline V gene sequence: CDR1 MNHNS, CDR2 SASEGT. The CDR3 runs 15 residues. V lost 0 bases to trimming and J lost 5 bases, with 13 bases between them. The chain's CDR3 is CASSEAGAPRYGYTF. CDR3 sequence (DNA): TGTGCCAGCAGTGAAGCGGGCGCCCCTCGATATGGCTACACCTTC.

This clone showed up just a few times. Here the CDR3 DNA reads TGTGCCTGGAGTCCAGGGCAGGGCCCCTCTGGAAACACCATATATTTT. Encoded protein: CAWSPGQGPSGNTIYF. This chain links TRBV30 with TRBJ1-3; a weak D match, TRBD1 (5 bases). CDR1 and CDR2 (germline): GTSNPN, SVGIG (reference sequence). Deletions cut 2 bases from V and 0 bases from J, with 14 bases between. This CDR3 region has 16 residues.

The V call is TRBV19, the J call TRBJ1-3, with D hard to call. The V end was cut by 7 bases, the J end by 1 base, with 14 bases between. The CDR3 is 15 residues long. The germline V gene has CDR1 LNHDA and CDR2 SQIVND (reference sequence). CDR3 nucleotides: TGTGCCAGTATGGACTATCAGCGTTCTGGAAACACCATATATTTT. The encoded protein is CASMDYQRSGNTIYF.

This sequence joins TRBV9 and TRBJ1-2; 8 positions agree with TRBD1. The germline gives CDR1 SGDLS, CDR2 YYNGEE. The CDR3 has 12 amino acids. V shed 5 bases and J 4 bases; nucleotides not matched to a gene: 1. The DNA of the CDR3 is TGTGCCAGCAGGGACAGGGTCTATGGCTACACCTTC. Translating it yields CASRDRVYGYTF.

About this clone: Within the sample, other DNA sequences also encode this same CDR3. V is TRBV18 and J is TRBJ1-5, with TRBD1 matching over 8 bases. Germline trimming cut 2 bases from V and 6 bases from J; bases unmatched to any gene: 6. The CDR3 is 15 amino acids. The germline V gene has CDR1 KGHSH and CDR2 LQKENI. CDR3 sequence (DNA): TGTGCCAGCTCACCAGGGCAGGGGGCAGGTCAGCCCCAGCATTTT. Residues: CASSPGQGAGQPQHF.

The rearrangement links TRBV5-1 to TRBJ2-1, with 7 bases matching TRBD2. The CDR3 spans 17 residues. Germline loops: CDR1 SGHRS, CDR2 YFSETQ. Trimming cost V 3 bases and J 1 base; bases outside gene matches: 10. CDR3 residues: CASSWRGGGGSYNEQFF. DNA of the CDR3: TGCGCCAGCAGCTGGCGGGGCGGGGGTGGGTCCTACAATGAGCAGTTCTTC. The whole variable domain, remainder taken from reference TRBV5-1 and TRBJ2-1, is KAGVTQTPRYLIKTRGQQVTLSCSPISGHRSVSWYQQTPGQGLQFLFEYFSETQRNKGNFPGRFSGRQFSNSRSEMNVSTLELGDSALYLCASSWRGGGGSYNEQFFGPGTRLTVL.

The chain couples TRBV18 to TRBJ1-1, with 7 bases lining up with TRBD1. Trimming cost V 4 bases and J 1 base; bases outside gene matches: 9. Looked up from germline, CDR1 is KGHSH and CDR2 is LQKENI. The CDR3 is made up of 16 amino acids. CDR3 in DNA: TGTGCCAGCTCACAGGGACAGCGTCGGTCGAACACTGAAGCTTTCTTT. This sequence encodes CASSQGQRRSNTEAFF.

V and J are TRBV7-9 and TRBJ2-3; 9 nucleotides line up with TRBD2. After removal of 3 bases from V and 0 bases from J, the junction contained 4 bases not matched to a gene. Germline CDR1 and CDR2: SEHNR and FQNEAQ (reference sequence). The CDR3 covers 16 residues. The CDR3 loop reads CASSLTSGTSTDTQYF. In DNA, the CDR3 is TGTGCCAGCAGCTTGACTAGCGGAACTAGCACAGATACGCAGTATTTT.

The gene calls are TRBV2 and TRBJ2-7; a possible D gene is TRBD1 (6 bases). The CDR3 covers 15 residues. Germline CDR1 reads SNHLY; CDR2 reads FYNNEI. The germline V and J ends were trimmed by 3 bases and 4 bases, with 16 bases remaining between them. The CDR3 loop reads CASSELQGKWYEQYF. In nucleotides, the CDR3 is TGTGCCAGCAGTGAGCTGCAGGGGAAGTGGTACGAGCAGTACTTC.